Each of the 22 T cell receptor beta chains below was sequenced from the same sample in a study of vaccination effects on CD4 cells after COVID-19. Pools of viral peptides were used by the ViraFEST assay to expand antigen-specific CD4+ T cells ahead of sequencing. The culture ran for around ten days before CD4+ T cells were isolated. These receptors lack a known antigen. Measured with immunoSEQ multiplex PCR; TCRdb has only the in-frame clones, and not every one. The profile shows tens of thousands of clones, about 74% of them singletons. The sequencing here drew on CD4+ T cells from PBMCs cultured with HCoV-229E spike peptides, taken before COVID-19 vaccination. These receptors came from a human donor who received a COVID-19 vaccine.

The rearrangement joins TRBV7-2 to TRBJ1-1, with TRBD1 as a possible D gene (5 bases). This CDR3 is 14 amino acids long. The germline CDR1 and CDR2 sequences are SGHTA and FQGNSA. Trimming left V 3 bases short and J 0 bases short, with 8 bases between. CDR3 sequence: CASSLTALNTEAFF. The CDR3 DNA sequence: TGTGCCAGCAGCTTGACAGCTTTGAACACTGAAGCTTTCTTT.

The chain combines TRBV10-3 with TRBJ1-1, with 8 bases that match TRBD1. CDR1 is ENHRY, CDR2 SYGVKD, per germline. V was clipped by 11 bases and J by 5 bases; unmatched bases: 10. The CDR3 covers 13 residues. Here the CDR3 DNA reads TGTGCCGTAACACAGGGGGTGGAAACTGAAGCTTTCTTT. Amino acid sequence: CAVTQGVETEAFF.

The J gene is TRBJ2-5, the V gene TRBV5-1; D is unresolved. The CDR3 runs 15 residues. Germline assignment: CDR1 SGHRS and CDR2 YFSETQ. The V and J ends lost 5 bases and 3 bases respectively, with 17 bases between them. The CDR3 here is CASRGSGGSKETQYF. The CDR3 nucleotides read TGCGCCAGCAGGGGTTCGGGCGGATCCAAAGAGACCCAGTACTTC.

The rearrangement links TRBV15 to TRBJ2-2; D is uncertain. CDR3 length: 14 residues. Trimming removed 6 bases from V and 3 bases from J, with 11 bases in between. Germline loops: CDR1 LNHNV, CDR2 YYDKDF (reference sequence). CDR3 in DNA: TGTGCCACCAGGCTGACGGGTTACACCGGGGAGCTGTTTTTT. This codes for CATRLTGYTGELFF.

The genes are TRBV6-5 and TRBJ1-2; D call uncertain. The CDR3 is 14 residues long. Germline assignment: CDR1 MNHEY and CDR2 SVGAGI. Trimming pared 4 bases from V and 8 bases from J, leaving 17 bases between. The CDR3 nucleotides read TGTGCCAGCAGTTCTGGTGGTGCACATGCGGGCTACACCTTC. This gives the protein CASSSGGAHAGYTF.

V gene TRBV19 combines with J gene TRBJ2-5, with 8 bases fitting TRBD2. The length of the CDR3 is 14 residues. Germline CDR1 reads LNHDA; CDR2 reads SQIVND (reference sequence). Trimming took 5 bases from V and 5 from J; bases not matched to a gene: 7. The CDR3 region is CASSRRGGAETQYF. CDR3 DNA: TGTGCCAGTAGTCGTCGGGGGGGGGCGGAGACCCAGTACTTC. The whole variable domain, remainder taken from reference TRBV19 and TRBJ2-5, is DGGITQSPKYLFRKEGQNVTLSCEQNLNHDAMYWYRQDPGQGLRLIYYSQIVNDFQKGDIAEGYSVSREKKESFPLTVTSAQKNPTAFYLCASSRRGGAETQYFGPGTRLLVL.

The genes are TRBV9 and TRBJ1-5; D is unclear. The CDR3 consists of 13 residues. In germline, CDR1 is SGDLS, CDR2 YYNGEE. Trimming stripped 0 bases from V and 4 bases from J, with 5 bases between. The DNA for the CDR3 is TGTGCCAGCAGCGTAGGCCCAAATCAGCCCCAGCATTTT. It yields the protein CASSVGPNQPQHF. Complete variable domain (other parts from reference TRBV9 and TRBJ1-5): DSGVTQTPKHLITATGQRVTLRCSPRSGDLSVYWYQQSLDQGLQFLIQYYNGEERAKGNILERFSAQQFPDLHSELNLSSLELGDSALYFCASSVGPNQPQHFGDGTRLSIL.

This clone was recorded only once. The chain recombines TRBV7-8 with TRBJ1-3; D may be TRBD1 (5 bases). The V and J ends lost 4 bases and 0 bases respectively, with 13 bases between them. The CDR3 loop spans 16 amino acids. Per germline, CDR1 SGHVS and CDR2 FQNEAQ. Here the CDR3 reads CASSSQGPLSGNTIYF. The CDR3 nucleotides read TGTGCCAGCAGCTCTCAGGGCCCCCTCTCTGGAAACACCATATATTTT.

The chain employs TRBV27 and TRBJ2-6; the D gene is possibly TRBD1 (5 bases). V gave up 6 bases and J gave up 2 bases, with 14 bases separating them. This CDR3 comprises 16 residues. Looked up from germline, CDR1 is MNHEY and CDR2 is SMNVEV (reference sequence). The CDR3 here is CASSQDRTPGANVLTF. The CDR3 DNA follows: TGTGCCAGCAGCCAAGACAGAACCCCTGGGGCCAACGTCCTGACTTTC.

For the CDR3, the DNA is TGCGCCAGCAGCCACTCCTGGGCTTCTAGCACAGATACGCAGTATTTT. It yields the protein CASSHSWASSTDTQYF. The chain joins TRBV5-1 to TRBJ2-3; D is unresolved. The CDR3 is made up of 16 amino acids. The V end was cut by 4 bases, the J end by 0 bases, with 15 bases between. Germline CDR1 is SGHRS and CDR2 is YFSETQ.

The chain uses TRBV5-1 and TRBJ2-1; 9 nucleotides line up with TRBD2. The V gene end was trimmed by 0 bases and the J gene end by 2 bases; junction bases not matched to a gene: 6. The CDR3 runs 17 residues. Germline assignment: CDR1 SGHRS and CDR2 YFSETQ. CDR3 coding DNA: TGCGCCAGCAGCTTGGACCTAGCGGGGACCGCCTACAATGAGCAGTTCTTC. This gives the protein CASSLDLAGTAYNEQFF.

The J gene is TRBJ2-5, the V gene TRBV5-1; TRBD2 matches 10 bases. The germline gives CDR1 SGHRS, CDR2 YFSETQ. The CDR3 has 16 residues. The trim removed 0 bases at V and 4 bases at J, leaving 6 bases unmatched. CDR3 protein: CASSLDISGGGETQYF. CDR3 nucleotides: TGCGCCAGCAGCTTGGATATAAGCGGGGGGGGAGAGACCCAGTACTTC. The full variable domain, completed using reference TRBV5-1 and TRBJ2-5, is KAGVTQTPRYLIKTRGQQVTLSCSPISGHRSVSWYQQTPGQGLQFLFEYFSETQRNKGNFPGRFSGRQFSNSRSEMNVSTLELGDSALYLCASSLDISGGGETQYFGPGTRLLVL.

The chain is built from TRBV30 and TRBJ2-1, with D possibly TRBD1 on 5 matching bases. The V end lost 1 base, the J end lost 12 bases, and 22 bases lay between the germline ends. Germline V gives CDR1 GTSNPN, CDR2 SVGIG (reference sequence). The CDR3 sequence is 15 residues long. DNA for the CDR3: TGTGCCTGGAGTGAGCCTGCAGGGTTACTTATCGGGCAGTTCTTC. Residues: CAWSEPAGLLIGQFF.

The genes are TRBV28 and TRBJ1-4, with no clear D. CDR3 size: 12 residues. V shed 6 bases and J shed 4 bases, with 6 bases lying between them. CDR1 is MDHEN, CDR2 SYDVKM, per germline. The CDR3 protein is CASRQRNEKLFF. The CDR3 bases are TGTGCCAGCAGGCAGCGTAATGAAAAACTGTTTTTT. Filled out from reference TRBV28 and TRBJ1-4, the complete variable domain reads DVKVTQSSRYLVKRTGEKVFLECVQDMDHENMFWYRQDPGLGLRLIYFSYDVKMKEKGDIPEGYSVSREKKERFSLILESASTNQTSMYLCASRQRNEKLFFGSGTQLSVL.

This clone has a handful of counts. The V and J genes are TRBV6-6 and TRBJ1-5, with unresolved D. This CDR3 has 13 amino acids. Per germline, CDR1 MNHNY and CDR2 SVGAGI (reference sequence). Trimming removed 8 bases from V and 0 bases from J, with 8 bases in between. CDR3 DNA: TGTGCCAGCTTAGATTATAGCAATCAGCCCCAGCATTTT. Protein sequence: CASLDYSNQPQHF.

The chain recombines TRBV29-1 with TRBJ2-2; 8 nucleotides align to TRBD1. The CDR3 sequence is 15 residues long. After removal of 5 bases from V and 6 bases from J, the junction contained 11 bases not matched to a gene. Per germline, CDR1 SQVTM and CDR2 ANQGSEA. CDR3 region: CSVHPTGAGAGELFF. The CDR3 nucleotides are TGCAGCGTTCACCCGACAGGGGCCGGGGCCGGGGAGCTGTTTTTT.

DNA for the CDR3: TGTGCCAGCACCTCTGGGGGGACTAACACTGAAGCTTTCTTT. Residues: CASTSGGTNTEAFF. The J gene is TRBJ1-1, the V gene TRBV6-5; D possibly corresponds to TRBD1 (5 bases). The CDR3 spans 14 residues. With 7 bases removed from V and 2 bases from J, the gap between germline ends came to 14 bases. Germline CDR1 is MNHEY and CDR2 is SVGAGI.

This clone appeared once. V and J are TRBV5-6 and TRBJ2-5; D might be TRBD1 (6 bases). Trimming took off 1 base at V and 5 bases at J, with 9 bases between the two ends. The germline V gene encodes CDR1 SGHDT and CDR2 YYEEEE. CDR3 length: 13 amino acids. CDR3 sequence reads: CASSLSRGETQYF. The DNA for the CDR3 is TGTGCCAGCAGCTTGAGTAGGGGGGAGACCCAGTACTTC.

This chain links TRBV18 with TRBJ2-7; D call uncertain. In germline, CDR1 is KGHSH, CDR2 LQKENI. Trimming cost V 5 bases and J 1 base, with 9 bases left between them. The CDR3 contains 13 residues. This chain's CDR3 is CASSARNSYEQYV. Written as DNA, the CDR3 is TGTGCCAGCTCAGCTAGGAATTCCTACGAGCAGTACGTC.

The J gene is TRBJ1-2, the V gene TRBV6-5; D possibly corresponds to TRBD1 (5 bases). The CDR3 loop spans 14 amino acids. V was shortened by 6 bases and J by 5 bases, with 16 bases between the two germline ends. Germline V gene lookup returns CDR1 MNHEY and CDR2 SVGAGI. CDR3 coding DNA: TGTGCCAGCAGGGATATCAGGGAGGTTTATGGCTACACCTTC. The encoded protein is CASRDIREVYGYTF.

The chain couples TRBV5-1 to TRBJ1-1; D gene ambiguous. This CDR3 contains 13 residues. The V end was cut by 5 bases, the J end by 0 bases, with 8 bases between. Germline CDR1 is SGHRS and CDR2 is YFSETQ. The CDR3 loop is CASRRAMNTEAFF. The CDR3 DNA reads TGCGCCAGCAGAAGGGCCATGAACACTGAAGCTTTCTTT.

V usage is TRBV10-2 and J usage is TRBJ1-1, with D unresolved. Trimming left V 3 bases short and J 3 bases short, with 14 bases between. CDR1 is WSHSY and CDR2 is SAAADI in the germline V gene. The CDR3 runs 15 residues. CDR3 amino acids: CASSETSSGYTEAFF. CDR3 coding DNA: TGCGCCAGCAGTGAAACATCTTCGGGTTACACTGAAGCTTTCTTT.